One and the same sample provided the 18 T cell receptor beta chains below, sequenced in a study of cytomegalovirus exposure and HLA in healthy donors. The PCR made use of 60 Vbeta and 13 Jbeta primers. Using immunoSEQ multiplex PCR, the repertoire was profiled, and TCRdb retains in-frame clones only, with some absent. The sample holds some 150,000 clones, 75% to 80% seen once. Source material: PBMCs. The receptors were gathered from a male donor in good health and CMV-seronegative.

This chain uses TRBV19 with TRBJ2-1; 8 bases map to TRBD1. There are 14 residues in the CDR3. Germline lookup yields CDR1 LNHDA and CDR2 SQIVND (reference sequence). Germline trimming cut 9 bases from V and 7 bases from J; bases unmatched to any gene: 11. The CDR3 is CASTGTGINNEQFF. CDR3 DNA: TGTGCCAGCACCGGGACAGGTATCAATAATGAGCAGTTCTTC. Complete variable domain (other parts from reference TRBV19 and TRBJ2-1): DGGITQSPKYLFRKEGQNVTLSCEQNLNHDAMYWYRQDPGQGLRLIYYSQIVNDFQKGDIAEGYSVSREKKESFPLTVTSAQKNPTAFYLCASTGTGINNEQFFGPGTRLTVL.

The sample holds one count of this clone. This sequence joins TRBV7-9 and TRBJ2-1; weak D call: TRBD2 (6 bases). The germline V gene has CDR1 SEHNR and CDR2 FQNEAQ (reference sequence). The CDR3 contains 13 residues. V lost 5 bases and J 13 bases, leaving 18 bases between the germline ends. The CDR3 DNA reads as TGTGCCAGCAGCCTAGGAGATCCGGGACTTCAGTTCTTC. Its protein is CASSLGDPGLQFF.

The chain combines TRBV5-1 with TRBJ2-3; 11 bases match TRBD1. The length of the CDR3 is 18 residues. V lost 2 bases to trimming and J lost 2 bases; unmatched junction nucleotides: 10. Germline V gene sequence: CDR1 SGHRS, CDR2 YFSETQ. Here the CDR3 DNA reads TGCGCCAGCAGCTTCGGGACAGGGGGATTTGGGAACACAGATACGCAGTATTTT. This codes for CASSFGTGGFGNTDTQYF.

V and J are TRBV7-2 and TRBJ1-1, with TRBD1 identical over 10 bases. The CDR3 runs to 13 residues. V was pared by 4 bases and J by 4 bases, with 0 bases of the junction left unmatched. Germline-derived CDR1 and CDR2 are SGHTA and FQGNSA. CDR3 residues: CASSWDRGTEAFF. DNA of the CDR3: TGTGCCAGCAGCTGGGACAGGGGCACTGAAGCTTTCTTT. Full variable domain (missing parts from reference TRBV7-2 and TRBJ1-1): GAGVSQSPSNKVTEKGKDVELRCDPISGHTALYWYRQSLGQGLEFLIYFQGNSAPDKSGLPSDRFSAERTGGSVSTLTIQRTQQEDSAVYLCASSWDRGTEAFFGQGTRLTVV.

The genes are TRBV11-3 and TRBJ2-1, with D unresolved. The CDR3 runs to 14 residues. Germline V gene sequence: CDR1 SGHNT, CDR2 YENEEA. Trimming left V 0 bases short and J 8 bases short, with 11 bases between. The CDR3 loop reads CASSLDTGADEQFF. The CDR3 DNA follows: TGTGCCAGCAGCTTAGATACCGGAGCTGATGAGCAGTTCTTC.

The V gene is TRBV6-5, the J gene TRBJ2-7, with 9 bases lining up with TRBD1. Germline CDR1 is MNHEY and CDR2 is SVGAGI. With V trimmed by 6 bases and J by 4 bases, 7 bases remained unmatched. CDR3 size: 14 residues. Written as DNA, the CDR3 is TGTGCCAGCAGCGTAACCGGGACAGGGTACGAGCAGTACTTC. Protein sequence: CASSVTGTGYEQYF.

The chain is built from TRBV9 and TRBJ1-1, with TRBD1 as a possible D gene (5 bases). Trimming removed 3 bases at V and 1 base at J, with 10 bases between. The CDR3 extends over 14 amino acids. Germline loops: CDR1 SGDLS, CDR2 YYNGEE. The CDR3 bases are TGTGCCAGCAGCGAGGACGGACAGAACACTGAAGCTTTCTTT. Translated: CASSEDGQNTEAFF.

A note on this clone: Other nucleotide sequences from this sample produce the same CDR3. This sequence joins TRBV7-2 and TRBJ1-1; perhaps TRBD1 as D (5 bases). The germline CDR1 and CDR2 sequences are SGHTA and FQGNSA. CDR3 size: 13 residues. V was shortened by 4 bases and J by 2 bases, with 8 bases between the two germline ends. The chain's CDR3 is CASSSDRNTEAFF. The CDR3 DNA reads TGTGCCAGCAGCTCTGACAGAAACACTGAAGCTTTCTTT. Together with reference TRBV7-2 and TRBJ1-1, the CDR3 gives the full variable domain: GAGVSQSPSNKVTEKGKDVELRCDPISGHTALYWYRQSLGQGLEFLIYFQGNSAPDKSGLPSDRFSAERTGGSVSTLTIQRTQQEDSAVYLCASSSDRNTEAFFGQGTRLTVV.

This clone appeared once. The chain carries TRBV19 and TRBJ2-5; weak D call: TRBD1 (5 bases). The CDR3 runs 12 residues. Germline CDR1 reads LNHDA; CDR2 reads SQIVND (reference sequence). Trimming removed 6 bases from V and 7 bases from J, with 12 bases in between. The CDR3 spells CASSSLQGTQYF. In DNA form, the CDR3 reads TGTGCCAGTAGCTCCCTTCAGGGGACCCAGTACTTC. The full variable domain, with the rest looked up from reference TRBV19 and TRBJ2-5, is DGGITQSPKYLFRKEGQNVTLSCEQNLNHDAMYWYRQDPGQGLRLIYYSQIVNDFQKGDIAEGYSVSREKKESFPLTVTSAQKNPTAFYLCASSSLQGTQYFGPGTRLLVL.

A note on this clone: One junction end does not reproduce the germline sequence, and a read error may be involved. The rearrangement uses TRBV7-9 and TRBJ2-1; 10 bases map to TRBD2. Per the germline V gene, CDR1 is SEHNR and CDR2 is FQNEAQ (reference sequence). The CDR3 has 16 residues. The CDR3 coding sequence is TGTTCCAGCACCCGGGGGACTAGCGACTACTACAATGAGCAGTTCTTC. Protein sequence: CSSTRGTSDYYNEQFF. Using reference TRBV7-9 and TRBJ2-1 for the parts outside the CDR3, the full variable domain is DTGVSQNPRHKITKRGQNVTFRCDPISEHNRLYWYRQTLGQGPEFLTYFQNEAQLEKSRLLSDRFSAERPKGSFSTLEIQRTEQGDSAMYLCSSTRGTSDYYNEQFFGPGTRLTVL.

This clone came up once. The chain has TRBV7-2 and TRBJ2-3, with TRBD1 as a possible D gene (5 bases). Germline assignment: CDR1 SGHTA and CDR2 FQGNSA. Between the trimmed V and J ends, which lost 1 base and 2 bases, there was a span of 13 bases. This CDR3 has 16 amino acids. CDR3 nucleotides: TGTGCCAGCAGCTTAGTAGGGCAGGGTATCACAGATACGCAGTATTTT. Translating gives CASSLVGQGITDTQYF.

The J gene is TRBJ1-1, the V gene TRBV25-1; a possible D gene is TRBD1 (5 bases). The germline V gene encodes CDR1 MGHDK and CDR2 SYGVNS. The CDR3 consists of 14 residues. With 0 bases removed from V and 11 bases from J, the gap between germline ends came to 16 bases. The DNA for the CDR3 is TGTGCCAGCAGTGAATATGAGCGGGGGTCTGGCGCTTTCTTT. This encodes CASSEYERGSGAFF.

Concerning this clone itself: Other DNA sequences in this sample translate to the same CDR3. The chain links TRBV4-3 to TRBJ1-6; D possibly corresponds to TRBD1 (6 bases). This CDR3 region has 15 residues. Germline CDR1 and CDR2: LGHNA and YSLEER. V shed 1 base and J shed 6 bases, with 10 bases lying between them. CDR3 coding DNA: TGCGCCAGCAGCCAAGCGACAGGCCCTAATTCACCCCTCCACTTT. Protein product: CASSQATGPNSPLHF.

V is TRBV19 and J is TRBJ2-1; maybe TRBD2 (6 bases). V was pared by 6 bases and J by 5 bases, with 17 bases between. The CDR3 runs 15 residues. Germline values: CDR1 LNHDA, CDR2 SQIVND (reference sequence). The CDR3 loop is CASSELGLGNNEQFF. The CDR3, as DNA: TGTGCCAGTAGCGAACTGGGACTGGGTAACAATGAGCAGTTCTTC. Supplemented by reference TRBV19 and TRBJ2-1, the full variable domain reads DGGITQSPKYLFRKEGQNVTLSCEQNLNHDAMYWYRQDPGQGLRLIYYSQIVNDFQKGDIAEGYSVSREKKESFPLTVTSAQKNPTAFYLCASSELGLGNNEQFFGPGTRLTVL.

The J gene is TRBJ2-5, the V gene TRBV2; perhaps TRBD1 as D (6 bases). Trimming took off 0 bases at V and 5 bases at J, with 13 bases between the two ends. This CDR3 is built from 15 residues. Looked up from germline, CDR1 is SNHLY and CDR2 is FYNNEI. CDR3 DNA: TGTGCCAGCAGTGAAGCAGGGGGTCGTGGGGAGACCCAGTACTTC. Residues: CASSEAGGRGETQYF.

The chain combines TRBV27 with TRBJ2-5, with D perhaps matching TRBD1 (5 bases). The V end was cut by 3 bases, the J end by 4 bases, with 9 bases between. Germline V CDR1 and CDR2: MNHEY, SMNVEV (reference sequence). The CDR3 is 13 amino acids. The CDR3 reads CASSLARAETQYF. In DNA form, the CDR3 reads TGTGCCAGCAGTTTGGCCAGGGCAGAGACCCAGTACTTC.

This rearrangement joins TRBV19 to TRBJ1-2; 9 nucleotides match TRBD1. Germline CDR1 and CDR2: LNHDA and SQIVND (reference sequence). Unmatched junction bases numbered 2, after V lost 7 bases and J lost 2 bases. The CDR3 runs 13 residues. The CDR3 nucleotides read TGTGCCAGTACGGGACAGGGAAACTATGGCTACACCTTC. Its protein product is CASTGQGNYGYTF.

The chain carries TRBV30 and TRBJ2-2; possibly TRBD1 for D (5 bases). Germline values: CDR1 GTSNPN, CDR2 SVGIG (reference sequence). The V end was cut by 4 bases, the J end by 3 bases, with 12 bases between. This CDR3 spans 14 amino acids. The CDR3 nucleotides are TGTGCCTGGAAAAGGGGTAGAGACACCGGGGAGCTGTTTTTT. Protein: CAWKRGRDTGELFF. The full variable domain, completed using reference TRBV30 and TRBJ2-2, is SQTIHQWPATLVQPVGSPLSLECTVEGTSNPNLYWYRQAAGRGLQLLFYSVGIGQISSEVPQNLSASRPQDRQFILSSKKLLLSDSGFYLCAWKRGRDTGELFFGEGSRLTVL.